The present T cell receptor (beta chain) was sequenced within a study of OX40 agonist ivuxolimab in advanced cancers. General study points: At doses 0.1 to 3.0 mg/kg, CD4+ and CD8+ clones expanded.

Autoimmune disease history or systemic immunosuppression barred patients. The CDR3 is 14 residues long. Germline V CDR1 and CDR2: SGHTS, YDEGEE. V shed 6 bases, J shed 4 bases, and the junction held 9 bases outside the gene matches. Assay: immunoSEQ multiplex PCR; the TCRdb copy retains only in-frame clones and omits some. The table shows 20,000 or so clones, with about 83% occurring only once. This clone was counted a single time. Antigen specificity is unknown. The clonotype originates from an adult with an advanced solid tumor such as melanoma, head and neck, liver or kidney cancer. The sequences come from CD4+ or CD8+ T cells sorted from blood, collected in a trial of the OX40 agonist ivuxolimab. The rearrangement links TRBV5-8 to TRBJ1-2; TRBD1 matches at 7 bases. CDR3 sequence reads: CASNTRGTPYGYTF. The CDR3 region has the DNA TGTGCCAGCAACACCAGGGGGACCCCCTATGGCTACACCTTC.